This T cell receptor beta chain was captured by sequencing in a study of T cell responses to AZD1222 COVID-19 vaccine. Broader study findings: Nearly half of spike-specific TCRs reportedly target variant regions that are unmutated in the B.1.351 and B.1.1.7 variants. The repertoires were collected only after the peak T cell response.

The data were produced by immunoSEQ multiplex PCR, yet TCRdb's version contains in-frame clones alone and is incomplete. Here the sample spans over 30,000 clones, approximately 88% being singletons. Note on this clone: Its antigen remains unknown.

The CDR3 consists of 16 residues. V was clipped by 2 bases and J by 2 bases, with 14 bases between them. The germline CDR1 and CDR2 sequences are MDHEN and SYDVKM. This clonotype was obtained from an adult who received the MenACWY meningococcal vaccine as a control. The rearrangement joins TRBV28 to TRBJ2-3; D is uncertain. Sequencing was performed on peripheral blood, taken 28 days after the second dose of the MenACWY control vaccine. CDR3: CASSLMAERFTDTQYF. The CDR3 DNA is TGTGCCAGCAGTTTAATGGCAGAGAGGTTCACAGATACGCAGTATTTT.